This T cell receptor (beta chain) was recorded in a study of T cells in Graves' hyperthyroidism and ophthalmopathy. About this clonotype: A much larger clone is a single base away; this may be a read error.

CDR3 length: 13 residues. Germline CDR1 is DFQATT and CDR2 is SNEGSKA (reference sequence). The investigators amplified TCR beta CDR3 regions from RNA transcripts. HTBI primers were used for first-round RT-PCR of the TCR CDR3. MiXCR, applied by TCRdb to the multiplex PCR reads, yields one record per CDR3 protein. Among approximately 200,000 distinct CDR3 sequences listed, approximately 20% were seen once. Graves' hyperthyroidism showing no ophthalmopathy progression within 18 months was considered stable. The sequencing sample was made of blood. V gene TRBV20-1 combines with J gene TRBJ2-1; D is possibly TRBD2 (6 bases). This clonotype was sampled from a man in his forties with Graves' hyperthyroidism. As DNA, the CDR3 is TGCAGTGCTGAGGGGAGGATCTACAGTGAGCAGTTCTTC. The encoded protein is CSAEGRIYSEQFF.